The 27 T cell receptor beta chains in this list originate from one sample, sequenced in a study of molecular identifiers for immune sequencing clone quantification. TCRdb re-derived calls from the PCR reads in MiXCR, one entry per CDR3 protein. The table has tens of thousands of distinct CDR3 sequences, over 15% seen once. Sequenced material: naive CD8+ T cells from blood, with Jurkat cell RNA spiked in. Indicated subset: FACS-sorted CD8+CD4-CCR7+CD45RA+ naive T cells. These receptors came from a human donor in good health. Some libraries in this study had Jurkat cell RNA spiked in.

There are many counts of this clonotype. The genes are TRBV20-1 and TRBJ2-7; 8 nucleotides line up with TRBD2. The CDR3 has 14 residues. V trimming: 1 base; J trimming: 2 bases; junction bases outside the gene matches: 4. CDR1 is DFQATT, CDR2 SNEGSKA, per germline (reference sequence). The CDR3 DNA reads TGCAGTGCTAGAGGGCGGGGGGAGCCCTACGAGCAGTACTTC. Its protein product is CSARGRGEPYEQYF.

Notes on this clonotype: With a much larger clone just one base away, this may be a read error. The V gene is TRBV27, the J gene TRBJ1-6; unclear D gene. CDR1 is MNHEY, CDR2 SMNVEV, per germline (reference sequence). The CDR3 spans 17 residues. The CDR3 DNA is TGTGCCAGCAGTTCCCCCGCCTTGACGGGTTATAATTCACCCCCCCACTTT. Its translation is CASSSPALTGYNSPPHF.

This clonotype was seen repeatedly, ten times or more. The rearrangement joins TRBV6-1 to TRBJ2-1; D is unclear. The length of the CDR3 is 13 residues. The ends were cut back, 4 bases at V and 6 bases at J, with 10 bases in the middle. Looked up from germline, CDR1 is MNHNS and CDR2 is SASEGT. CDR3: CASSGPYVNEQFF. The DNA for the CDR3 is TGTGCCAGCAGTGGGCCCTATGTCAATGAGCAGTTCTTC.

This clonotype showed up many times. The chain combines TRBV11-3 with TRBJ2-7; possible D gene TRBD1, 6 bases. Germline values: CDR1 SGHNT, CDR2 YENEEA. With 6 bases removed from V and 3 bases from J, the gap between germline ends came to 15 bases. CDR3 length: 14 amino acids. The DNA of the CDR3 is TGTGCCAGCAGAGGGGGAGCTGACAGCTACGAGCAGTACTTC. Protein sequence: CASRGGADSYEQYF. Based on the CDR3 plus reference TRBV11-3 and TRBJ2-7, the full variable domain is EAGVVQSPRYKIIEKKQPVAFWCNPISGHNTLYWYLQNLGQGPELLIRYENEEAVDDSQLPKDRFSAERLKGVDSTLKIQPAELGDSAVYLCASRGGADSYEQYFGPGTRLTVT.

The count of this clonotype is one. The V and J genes are TRBV6-2 or TRBV6-3 and TRBJ1-1; 7 bases fit TRBD1. CDR3 length: 13 residues. Germline loops: CDR1 MNHEY, CDR2 SVGEGT. V lost 8 bases to trimming and J lost 4 bases; unmatched junction nucleotides: 7. The CDR3, as DNA: TGTGCCAGCGGTTGGGGACAGAGCACTGAAGCTTTCTTT. Translation gives CASGWGQSTEAFF.

To note about this clonotype: This could be a read error, since a much larger clone is one nucleotide away. The rearrangement uses TRBV27 and TRBJ2-5, with 8 bases identical to TRBD2. The CDR3 is 13 residues long. The J segment lost 1 base and the V segment lost 9 bases, leaving 4 bases of the junction unmatched. Germline V gene sequence: CDR1 MNHEY, CDR2 SMNVEV (reference sequence). The CDR3 loop is CARRGLGQETQYF. The CDR3, as DNA: TGTGCCAGGAGGGGACTAGGCCAAGAGACCCAGTACTTC.

The count of this clonotype is one. The chain is built from TRBV25-1 and TRBJ2-7, with TRBD1 identical over 8 bases. Germline V gives CDR1 MGHDK, CDR2 SYGVNS. With 4 bases clipped from V and 6 bases from J, the junction kept 8 bases outside the gene matches. The CDR3 is made up of 14 amino acids. CDR3 region: CASSGQGALSEQYF. The CDR3 region has the DNA TGTGCCAGCAGTGGGCAGGGGGCCTTAAGCGAGCAGTACTTC.

The V and J genes are TRBV12-3 or TRBV12-4 and TRBJ2-7, with no clear D. The length of the CDR3 is 13 residues. V was shortened by 3 bases and J by 8 bases, with 14 bases between the two germline ends. The CDR3 DNA sequence: TGTGCCAGCAGTTTCCCCCCCGCCGGAAAGCAGTACTTC. Encoded protein: CASSFPPAGKQYF.

This clonotype was seen at least ten times. The chain couples TRBV27 to TRBJ2-7, with D possibly TRBD2 on 6 matching bases. The CDR3 spans 16 residues. Looked up from germline, CDR1 is MNHEY and CDR2 is SMNVEV (reference sequence). V lost 0 bases to trimming and J lost 4 bases, with 16 bases between them. Written as DNA, the CDR3 is TGTGCCAGCAGTTTATCCGGGGGAACTTCGGGATACGAGCAGTACTTC. It translates to CASSLSGGTSGYEQYF.

This clonotype was observed many times. The J gene is TRBJ2-7, the V gene TRBV19; D may be TRBD2 (5 bases). In germline, CDR1 is LNHDA, CDR2 SQIVND (reference sequence). There are 14 residues in the CDR3. The ends were cut back, 8 bases at V and 2 bases at J, with 16 bases in the middle. CDR3 in amino acids: CASSAGVGTYEQYF. The CDR3 DNA follows: TGTGCCAGTTCGGCCGGGGTCGGCACCTACGAGCAGTACTTC.

In its sample, this clonotype was seen many times. V and J are TRBV20-1 and TRBJ2-1; no clear D. Germline V gene lookup returns CDR1 DFQATT and CDR2 SNEGSKA (reference sequence). This CDR3 region has 15 residues. V was trimmed by 0 bases and J by 1 base, leaving 10 bases between them. CDR3 coding DNA: TGCAGTGCTAGAGATCAATGGGGATCCTACAATGAGCAGTTCTTC. It yields the protein CSARDQWGSYNEQFF.

This chain's CDR3 is CASSVVMSSYNEQFF. The CDR3 DNA reads TGTGCCAGCAGCGTGGTCATGAGCTCCTACAATGAGCAGTTCTTC. The genes are TRBV7-9 and TRBJ2-1; D remains ambiguous. CDR3 length: 15 amino acids. Germline CDR1 is SEHNR and CDR2 is FQNEAQ (reference sequence). Trimming pared 5 bases from V and 0 bases from J, leaving 11 bases between. Full variable domain (remainder filled in from reference TRBV7-9 and TRBJ2-1): DTGVSQNPRHKITKRGQNVTFRCDPISEHNRLYWYRQTLGQGPEFLTYFQNEAQLEKSRLLSDRFSAERPKGSFSTLEIQRTEQGDSAMYLCASSVVMSSYNEQFFGPGTRLTVL.

With respect to this clonotype: It may be a read error: a sequence one base away is much more abundant. It is likely a read error, because the conserved phenylalanine at the end of the CDR3 is missing. The chain recombines TRBV15 with TRBJ2-1; D may match TRBD1 or TRBD2 (5 bases each). Germline V gene data show CDR1 as LNHNV and CDR2 as YYDKDF (reference sequence). The CDR3 is 16 amino acids. The ends were cut back, 0 bases at V and 2 bases at J, with 11 bases in the middle. The CDR3: CATSRDTGLPYNEQFL. The CDR3 region has the DNA TGTGCCACCAGCAGAGATACGGGGCTCCCCTACAATGAGCAGTTCCTC.

This clonotype was observed many times. J is TRBJ1-1 and V is TRBV20-1, with D perhaps TRBD1 (5 bases). The length of the CDR3 is 13 residues. The V gene lost 2 bases and the J gene lost 3 bases, with 10 bases spanning the gap. Germline values: CDR1 DFQATT, CDR2 SNEGSKA (reference sequence). In DNA, the CDR3 is TGCAGTGCTAGACCCAGGGTTGACACTGAAGCTTTCTTT. It yields the protein CSARPRVDTEAFF.

For this clonotype: Compared with germline, one end of the junction differs, possibly owing to a read error. The chain joins TRBV10-2 to TRBJ2-3; D call uncertain. Germline loops: CDR1 WSHSY, CDR2 SAAADI. The CDR3 spans 14 residues. The CDR3 is CTSSEGPSTDTQYF. The CDR3 DNA reads TGCACCAGCAGTGAAGGGCCAAGCACTGATACGCAGTATTTT.

This clonotype was detected ten times or more. The CDR3: CASSDEEGGSELWSPLHF. CDR3 nucleotides: TGTGCCAGCAGTGACGAAGAGGGCGGTAGTGAGCTCTGGTCACCCCTCCACTTT. This chain joins TRBV6-4 and TRBJ1-6; D remains ambiguous. The CDR3 contains 18 residues. V dropped 2 bases and J dropped 10 bases, with 24 bases sitting between them. Germline assignment: CDR1 MRHNA and CDR2 SNTAGT.

A remark on this clonotype: It may be a read error: a sequence one base away is much more abundant. The chain uses TRBV2 and TRBJ2-7, with 7 bases aligning to TRBD2. The CDR3 spans 15 residues. The germline V gene encodes CDR1 SNHLY and CDR2 FYNNEI. CDR3: CASSEATSAYYKQYF. The CDR3 coding sequence is TGTGCCAGCAGTGAAGCTACTAGCGCCTACTACAAGCAGTACTTC.

In its sample, this clonotype was seen many times. The chain carries TRBV3-1 and TRBJ2-7; unclear D gene. Between the trimmed V and J ends, which lost 4 bases and 4 bases, there was a span of 8 bases. The CDR3 totals 12 residues. Looked up from germline, CDR1 is LGHDT and CDR2 is YNNKEL (reference sequence). The CDR3 is CASSPNGYEQYF. CDR3 coding DNA: TGTGCCAGCAGCCCAAATGGGTACGAGCAGTACTTC.

The table lists this clonotype with many counts. The rearrangement links TRBV4-3 to TRBJ1-1, with D tentatively TRBD1 (5 bases). The length of the CDR3 is 16 residues. The ends were cut back, 0 bases at V and 5 bases at J, with 16 bases in the middle. The germline gives CDR1 LGHNA, CDR2 YSLEER. The CDR3 sequence: CASSQDWGVGNTEAFF. The CDR3 DNA reads as TGCGCCAGCAGCCAAGATTGGGGGGTTGGGAATACTGAAGCTTTCTTT.

V and J are TRBV24-1 and TRBJ1-2, with D tentatively TRBD1 (5 bases). The germline V and J ends were trimmed by 3 bases and 1 base, with 8 bases remaining between them. The CDR3 is 14 amino acids. The germline gives CDR1 KGHDR, CDR2 SFDVKD. The CDR3 reads CATSDVDSNYGYTF. Written as DNA, the CDR3 is TGTGCCACCAGTGATGTCGACAGTAACTATGGCTACACCTTC.

This clonotype was counted at least ten times. This chain joins TRBV4-1 and TRBJ2-7; 9 nucleotides match TRBD2. The V and J ends lost 4 bases and 4 bases, in that order; junction bases with no gene match: 5. The CDR3 length is 14 residues. Germline V gene data show CDR1 as MGHRA and CDR2 as YSYEKL. The CDR3 spells CASSPRTSGYEQYF. In DNA, the CDR3 is TGCGCCAGCAGCCCTCGTACTAGCGGGTACGAGCAGTACTTC.

This clonotype was seen repeatedly, ten times or more. The gene calls are TRBV15 and TRBJ2-3; D is uncertain. The CDR3 sequence is 14 residues long. The V gene lost 0 bases and the J gene lost 6 bases, with 10 bases spanning the gap. CDR1 LNHNV and CDR2 YYDKDF come from the germline V gene (reference sequence). This chain's CDR3 is CATSRDPPGDTQYF. The CDR3 DNA sequence: TGTGCCACCAGCAGAGATCCACCGGGTGATACGCAGTATTTT.

As regards this clonotype: A read error may be the cause here, since a much bigger clone is one base away. The V gene is TRBV5-1, the J gene TRBJ2-3; TRBD2 agrees at 7 bases. This CDR3 is built from 17 residues. The germline gives CDR1 SGHRS, CDR2 YFSETQ. The CDR3 here is CASSLEASGSFTDMQYF. The CDR3 coding sequence is TGCGCCAGCAGCTTGGAGGCTAGCGGAAGTTTCACAGATATGCAGTATTTT.

This clonotype was recorded at least ten times. The rearrangement joins TRBV19 to TRBJ1-5; the D gene is possibly TRBD1 (5 bases). CDR1 LNHDA and CDR2 SQIVND come from the germline V gene (reference sequence). Trimming shortened V by 5 bases and J by 0 bases, and 14 bases separated the two germline ends. The CDR3 is made up of 16 amino acids. The CDR3 sequence: CASSATGTGSNQPQHF. The CDR3 bases are TGTGCCAGTAGTGCCACGGGGACCGGTAGCAATCAGCCCCAGCATTTT. The whole variable domain, remainder taken from reference TRBV19 and TRBJ1-5, is DGGITQSPKYLFRKEGQNVTLSCEQNLNHDAMYWYRQDPGQGLRLIYYSQIVNDFQKGDIAEGYSVSREKKESFPLTVTSAQKNPTAFYLCASSATGTGSNQPQHFGDGTRLSIL.

In this sample, this clonotype turned up many times. DNA for the CDR3: TGTGCCAGCAGCCGAGCCCCGCGACAGGGGGCTGACGAGCAGTACTTC. Protein product: CASSRAPRQGADEQYF. This chain links TRBV14 with TRBJ2-7; 10 nucleotides agree with TRBD1. The germline CDR1 and CDR2 sequences are SGHDN and FVKESK. The CDR3 covers 16 residues. J lost 5 bases, V lost 4 bases, and 11 bases had no gene match.

This clonotype was recorded many times. The J gene is TRBJ2-1, the V gene TRBV30; TRBD2 matches 7 bases. The CDR3 loop spans 15 amino acids. Germline V gene data show CDR1 as GTSNPN and CDR2 as SVGIG (reference sequence). V was pared by 5 bases and J by 4 bases, with 11 bases of the junction left unmatched. Here the CDR3 DNA reads TGTGCCTGGCCCCCCGGAGCGGGGCAATACAATGAGCAGTTCTTC. It specifies CAWPPGAGQYNEQFF.

This clonotype was detected a few times. This sequence joins TRBV12-3 or TRBV12-4 and TRBJ2-7; 13 bases agree with TRBD2. The CDR3 totals 17 residues. Trimming took 4 bases from V and 6 from J; bases not matched to a gene: 12. CDR3: CASSSKAWTSGRAEQYF. In DNA, the CDR3 is TGTGCCAGCAGTTCTAAAGCCTGGACTAGCGGGAGAGCCGAGCAGTACTTC.